Listed here are 21 T cell receptor beta chains from one sample, sequenced in a study of molecular identifiers for immune sequencing clone quantification (dated by TCRdb to the late 2010s). Library preparation used PCR. The reads were generated on an Illumina HiSeq 4000. The raw public data were reprocessed by TCRdb itself: fastp quality trimming at Q25, MiXCR clonotype calling, in-frame beta chains only. Identical CDR3 protein sequences are pooled into one entry, listed with their most common genes and DNA. In this sample the table shows some 650,000 distinct CDR3 sequences, approximately 20% of which occur a single time. The leading ten clones occupy roughly 0.83% of the sample. Source material: naive CD8+ T cells from blood, with Jurkat cell RNA spiked in. The cell subset or site label corresponds to: FACS-sorted CD8+CD4-CCR7+CD45RA+ naive T cells. These receptors all stem from a human donor in good health. Some libraries in this study had Jurkat cell RNA spiked in.

This clonotype was seen many times. J is TRBJ2-6 and V is TRBV4-3; TRBD1 matches at 12 bases. The CDR3 loop spans 18 amino acids. Germline V gene data show CDR1 as LGHNA and CDR2 as YSLEER. The V segment lost 0 bases and the J segment 1 base; nucleotides outside the gene matches: 1. In DNA form, the CDR3 reads TGCGCCAGCAGCCAAGAGGGACAGGGGGCTTCTGGGGCCAACGTCCTGACTTTC. Its protein product is CASSQEGQGASGANVLTF.

There are many counts of this clonotype. The gene calls are TRBV4-2 and TRBJ2-3; perhaps TRBD2 as D (6 bases). CDR3 length equals 15 residues. Germline-derived CDR1 and CDR2 are LGHNA and YNFKEQ. Trimming took off 1 base at V and 2 bases at J, with 10 bases between the two ends. CDR3 region: CASSQGLAPTDTQYF. Written as DNA, the CDR3 is TGTGCCAGCAGCCAAGGCCTAGCGCCCACAGATACGCAGTATTTT.

This clonotype occurred a few times. The chain has TRBV27 and TRBJ1-1, with 10 bases that match TRBD1. CDR1 and CDR2 (germline): MNHEY, SMNVEV (reference sequence). The CDR3 has 16 amino acids. V was clipped by 5 bases and J by 0 bases; unmatched bases: 6. The CDR3 DNA sequence: TGTGCCAGCAGTCCTTGGACAGGGGGGATGAACACTGAAGCTTTCTTT. Translation gives CASSPWTGGMNTEAFF.

The sample holds many counts of this clonotype. This chain links TRBV27 with TRBJ1-5; 7 bases match TRBD1. J lost 4 bases, V lost 7 bases, and 7 bases had no gene match. The CDR3 contains 14 residues. The germline CDR1 and CDR2 sequences are MNHEY and SMNVEV (reference sequence). CDR3 amino acids: CASKRQGTNQPQHF. The CDR3 DNA is TGTGCCAGCAAACGACAGGGAACGAATCAGCCCCAGCATTTT.

This clonotype was recorded at least ten times. The genes are TRBV6-1 and TRBJ2-3, with 7 nucleotides matching TRBD1. After removal of 6 bases from V and 2 bases from J, the junction contained 8 bases not matched to a gene. Germline CDR1 MNHNS, CDR2 SASEGT. The CDR3 has 15 residues. The CDR3 is CASSLGQEYTDTQYF. Here the CDR3 DNA reads TGTGCCAGCAGCCTTGGACAGGAATACACAGATACGCAGTATTTT.

Worth noting for this clonotype: Germline is not matched at one junction end, which may reflect a read error. J is TRBJ2-7 and V is TRBV20-1; 7 bases agree with TRBD2. Germline CDR1 is DFQATT and CDR2 is SNEGSKA (reference sequence). The CDR3 consists of 15 residues. CDR3 residues: CSAGDMAGVPYEQYF. CDR3 nucleotides: TGCAGTGCTGGAGATATGGCGGGAGTACCCTACGAGCAGTACTTC.

This clonotype was recorded many times. The chain has TRBV5-5 and TRBJ1-1; maybe TRBD1 (5 bases). This CDR3 has 15 residues. Germline V gene lookup returns CDR1 SGHKS and CDR2 YYEKEE (reference sequence). V shed 4 bases and J shed 0 bases, with 13 bases lying between them. CDR3 region: CASSRQQDMNTEAFF. The DNA for the CDR3 is TGTGCCAGCAGCCGCCAGCAGGACATGAACACTGAAGCTTTCTTT.

This clonotype was counted a few times. The V gene is TRBV10-3, the J gene TRBJ2-2; D perhaps matches TRBD2 (5 bases). Germline V gene data show CDR1 as ENHRY and CDR2 as SYGVKD. V lost 2 bases and J lost 6, with 19 bases in between. The CDR3 covers 17 residues. CDR3 DNA: TGTGCCATCAGTGAGAGGACTTTCGGCGGCGGACCCGGGGAGCTGTTTTTT. Amino acids: CAISERTFGGGPGELFF.

This clonotype was seen at least ten times. The rearrangement joins TRBV29-1 to TRBJ2-1; a possible D gene is TRBD1 (6 bases). The CDR3 consists of 13 residues. CDR1 and CDR2 from the germline V gene are SQVTM and ANQGSEA. Trimming removed 3 bases at V and 7 bases at J, with 13 bases between. In DNA form, the CDR3 reads TGCAGCGTTGATTGGGACAACGTGAATGAGCAGTTCTTC. It encodes CSVDWDNVNEQFF.

As to this clonotype: This clone may be a read error of a much larger clone one base away. CDR3 nucleotide sequence: TGTGGCAGCAGCCAGTTAGAATCAGAGCGGACTGAAGCTTTCTTT. Amino acid sequence: CGSSQLESERTEAFF. V gene TRBV14 combines with J gene TRBJ1-1, with D unclear. The CDR3 sequence is 15 residues long. The germline CDR1 and CDR2 sequences are SGHDN and FVKESK.

Many counts were recorded for this clonotype. The V and J genes are TRBV20-1 and TRBJ1-5, with D possibly TRBD1 on 6 matching bases. The germline V gene has CDR1 DFQATT and CDR2 SNEGSKA (reference sequence). There are 16 residues in the CDR3. Trimming shortened V by 6 bases and J by 0 bases, and 18 bases separated the two germline ends. In DNA form, the CDR3 reads TGCAGTGCCACGTCAAGGGACAACTATAGCAATCAGCCCCAGCATTTT. Translation: CSATSRDNYSNQPQHF.

As regards this clonotype: A much more abundant neighbour one base away suggests this may be a read error. The chain joins TRBV5-6 to TRBJ2-1; no definite D call. CDR3 length equals 15 residues. In germline, CDR1 is SGHDT, CDR2 YYEEEE. V was pared by 4 bases and J by 3 bases, with 14 bases between. The CDR3, as DNA: TGTGCCAGCAGCCCCGCCTACGGCAGCTACAATGAGCAGTTCTTC. Amino acids: CASSPAYGSYNEQFF.

The chain recombines TRBV4-3 with TRBJ2-2; D ambiguous. Germline CDR1 reads LGHNA; CDR2 reads YSLEER. There are 18 residues in the CDR3. Between the trimmed V and J ends, which lost 0 bases and 3 bases, there was a span of 17 bases. The CDR3 region has the DNA TGCGCCAGCAGCCAAGATGGGGTATACCACCCCGACACCGGGGAGCTGTTTTTT. It translates to CASSQDGVYHPDTGELFF.

This clonotype appeared once. Given a much more abundant clone one base away, this may be a read error. The chain links TRBV20-1 to TRBJ1-5; 9 bases line up with TRBD1. Germline-derived CDR1 and CDR2 are DFQATT and SNEGSKA (reference sequence). V was clipped by 3 bases and J by 7 bases; unmatched bases: 10. The CDR3 consists of 15 residues. The chain's CDR3 is CSASTLGTGSQPQHF. CDR3 coding DNA: TGCAGTGCTAGTACACTAGGGACAGGGAGCCAGCCCCAGCATTTT.

Ten or more counts support this clonotype. This chain connects TRBV6-4 to TRBJ2-3; D call uncertain. Germline lookup yields CDR1 MRHNA and CDR2 SNTAGT. V lost 5 bases and J lost 0, with 9 bases in between. This CDR3 spans 14 amino acids. The CDR3 here is CASSQNPSTDTQYF. The CDR3 coding sequence is TGTGCCAGCAGTCAGAACCCTAGCACAGATACGCAGTATTTT.

The table lists this clonotype with many counts. This chain connects TRBV9 to TRBJ2-1, with 7 bases that match TRBD2. This CDR3 has 13 residues. Per the germline V gene, CDR1 is SGDLS and CDR2 is YYNGEE. J lost 9 bases, V lost 3 bases, and 6 bases had no gene match. The CDR3 region has the DNA TGTGCCAGCAGCGGTCCGTTAGCGGGTGAGCAGTTCTTC. Amino acid sequence: CASSGPLAGEQFF.

Concerning this clonotype itself: Sequence at one end of the junction differs from germline and may be a read error. The CDR3 loop is CASSQGFSNQPRHF. The CDR3 DNA follows: TGCGCCAGCAGCCAAGGGTTTAGCAATCAGCCCCGGCATTTT. This chain joins TRBV4-3 and TRBJ1-5, with unresolved D. Germline V lookup: CDR1 LGHNA, CDR2 YSLEER. The length of the CDR3 is 14 residues.

For this clonotype: This clone may be a read error of a much larger clone one base away. The rearrangement uses TRBV12-3 or TRBV12-4 and TRBJ1-2; D may be TRBD1 (6 bases). This CDR3 contains 15 residues. V was trimmed by 6 bases and J by 3 bases, leaving 17 bases between them. CDR3 bases: TGTGCCAGCAGGGACAGCCATGGGAGGGACTATGGCTACACCTTC. It is translated as CASRDSHGRDYGYTF.

This clonotype was seen many times. J is TRBJ2-7 and V is TRBV14; tentative D call: TRBD2 (5 bases). The V and J ends lost 1 base and 2 bases respectively, with 9 bases between them. Per germline, CDR1 SGHDN and CDR2 FVKESK. CDR3 length equals 14 residues. The CDR3 DNA reads TGTGCCAGCAGCCAAGCACCGGGGACCTACGAGCAGTACTTC. This gives the protein CASSQAPGTYEQYF. The entire variable domain, with the rest obtained from reference TRBV14 and TRBJ2-7, is as follows: EAGVTQFPSHSVIEKGQTVTLRCDPISGHDNLYWYRRVMGKEIKFLLHFVKESKQDESGMPNNRFLAERTGGTYSTLKVQPAELEDSGVYFCASSQAPGTYEQYFGPGTRLTVT.

This clonotype was picked up many times. The rearrangement joins TRBV6-2 or TRBV6-3 to TRBJ1-1; TRBD1 might be the D (6 bases). Germline V gene data show CDR1 as MNHEY and CDR2 as SVGEGT. The CDR3 has 16 residues. The V gene lost 6 bases and the J gene lost 0 bases, with 17 bases spanning the gap. The CDR3 region has the DNA TGTGCCAGCAGCCCTCCCGGGACAACCCTGAACACTGAAGCTTTCTTT. This sequence encodes CASSPPGTTLNTEAFF.

A remark on this clonotype: One junction end does not reproduce the germline sequence, and a read error may be involved. The V gene is TRBV28, the J gene TRBJ2-3; 14 bases align to TRBD2. The CDR3 is 16 amino acids. Looked up from germline, CDR1 is MDHEN and CDR2 is SYDVKM. The CDR3 DNA reads as TGTGCCGGCAGACCAAGACTAGCGGGAGGGTTAGATACGCAGTATTTT. Its protein product is CAGRPRLAGGLDTQYF.